This T cell receptor (beta chain) was found in a study of glioma-infiltrating T cells after dendritic cell vaccination. Study context: Samples are from glioblastoma patients in Phase I and II dendritic cell vaccine trials. Between about 2003 and 2013, patients got autologous tumor lysate-pulsed dendritic cell vaccines.

This sample's time point: after dendritic cell vaccination, including at tumor progression/relapse. Amplification used 60 V beta primers and 13 J beta primers. Data came from immunoSEQ multiplex PCR; TCRdb stores just in-frame clones and leaves some out. This sample has some 110,000 clones; nearly 90% occur once, and the top ten carry 2.7%. Findings and limits, study-wide: Complete blood and tumor specimen sets were limited to few patients.

The CDR3 runs 13 residues. The J segment lost 3 bases and the V segment lost 6 bases, leaving 3 bases of the junction unmatched. Germline CDR1 reads SGHTA; CDR2 reads FQGNSA. As to this clone: Its target is unknown.

The source is a human donor with glioblastoma. The source was blood, collected after dendritic cell vaccination. J is TRBJ2-7 and V is TRBV7-2; 9 bases match TRBD2. In DNA, the CDR3 is TGTGCCAGCAGTCGCGGGGGGGTCTACGAGCAGTACTTC. It codes for CASSRGGVYEQYF.